This paragraph reports one T cell receptor beta chain. Its target is not known. This entry is derived from a study of shared clonotypes between healthy human individuals. Germline CDR1 and CDR2: MNHEY and SVGAGI. Trimming removed 6 bases at V and 3 bases at J, with 14 bases between. The CDR3 is made up of 14 amino acids. Every subset's genomic DNA went evenly onto several immunoSEQ plates. Some clones are missing from TCRdb's copy, which holds only in-frame ones; the method was immunoSEQ multiplex PCR. The table has about 380,000 clones, 96% seen once; the top ten hold 0.32%. General observations from the study: The represented genetic and exposure-history diversity was limited by the small number of donors. Deeper or shallower sequencing was expected to change how clonotypes are shared among donors.

This TCR came from a man aged 25-40 years in good health. The rearrangement links TRBV6-5 to TRBJ1-2, with no clear D. The specimen was memory CD8+ T cells sorted from blood. Subset in this sample: CD45RO+ cells pooled with CCR7-negative TemRA cells. The CDR3 nucleotides are TGTGCCAGCAGCCCCTATTACGGGGACTATGGCTACACCTTC. Protein: CASSPYYGDYGYTF.